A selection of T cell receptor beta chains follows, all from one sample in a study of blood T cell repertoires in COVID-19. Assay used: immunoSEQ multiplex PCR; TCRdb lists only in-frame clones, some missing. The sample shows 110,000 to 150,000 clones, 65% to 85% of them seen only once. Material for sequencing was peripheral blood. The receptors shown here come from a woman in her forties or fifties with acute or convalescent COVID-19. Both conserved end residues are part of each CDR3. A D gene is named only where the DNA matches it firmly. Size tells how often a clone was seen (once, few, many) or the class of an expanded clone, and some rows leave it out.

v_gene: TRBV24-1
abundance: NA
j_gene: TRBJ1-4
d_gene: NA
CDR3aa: CATMEHKWGRNEKLFF
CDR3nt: TGTGCCACCATGGAGCATAAGTGGGGGCGTAACGAAAAACTGTTTTTT

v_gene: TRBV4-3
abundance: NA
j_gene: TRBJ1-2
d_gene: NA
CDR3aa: CASSQAPGGYEAYGYTF
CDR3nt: TGCGCCAGCAGCCAAGCTCCTGGAGGGTATGAAGCTTATGGCTACACCTTC

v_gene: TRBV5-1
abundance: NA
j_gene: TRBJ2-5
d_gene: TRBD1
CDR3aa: CASSLAGQGVETQYF
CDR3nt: TGCGCCAGCAGCTTGGCAGGACAGGGTGTAGAGACCCAGTACTTC

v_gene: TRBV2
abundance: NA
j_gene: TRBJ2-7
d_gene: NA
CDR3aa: CATTPSTENYEQYF
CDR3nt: TGTGCCACGACTCCCTCGACAGAAAACTACGAGCAGTACTTC

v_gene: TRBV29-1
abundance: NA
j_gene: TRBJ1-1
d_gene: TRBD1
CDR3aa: CSVIRDRGLNTEAFF
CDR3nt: TGCAGCGTGATCCGGGACAGGGGGCTGAACACTGAAGCTTTCTTT

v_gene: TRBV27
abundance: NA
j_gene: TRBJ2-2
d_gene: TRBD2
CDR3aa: CASSRLHGTSGDFTGELFF
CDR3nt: TGTGCCAGCAGCCGCCTCCATGGGACTAGCGGGGATTTCACCGGGGAGCTGTTTTTT

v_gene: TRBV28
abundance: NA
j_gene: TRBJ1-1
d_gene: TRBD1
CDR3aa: CASRVQGAGTEAFF
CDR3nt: TGTGCCAGCAGGGTCCAGGGGGCAGGGACTGAAGCTTTCTTT

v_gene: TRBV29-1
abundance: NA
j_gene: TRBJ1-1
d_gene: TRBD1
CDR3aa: CSVGGFGTGDTEAFF
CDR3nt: TGCAGCGTTGGAGGGTTTGGGACAGGGGACACTGAAGCTTTCTTT

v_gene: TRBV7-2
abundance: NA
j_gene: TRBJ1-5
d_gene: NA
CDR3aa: CASSWMTGQGPQHF
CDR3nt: TGTGCCAGCAGCTGGATGACAGGTCAGGGGCCCCAGCATTTT

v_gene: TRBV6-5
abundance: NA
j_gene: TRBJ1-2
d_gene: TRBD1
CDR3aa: CASSFKTGLHYGYTF
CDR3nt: TGTGCCAGCAGTTTCAAGACAGGGCTTCACTATGGCTACACCTTC

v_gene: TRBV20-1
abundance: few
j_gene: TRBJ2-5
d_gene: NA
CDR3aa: CSASPGLGYQETQYF
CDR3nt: TGCAGTGCTAGTCCGGGACTCGGGTACCAAGAGACCCAGTACTTC

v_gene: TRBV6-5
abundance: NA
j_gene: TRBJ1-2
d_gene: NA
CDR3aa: CASSYGTANYGYTF
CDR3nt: TGTGCCAGCAGTTACGGTACAGCTAACTATGGCTACACCTTC

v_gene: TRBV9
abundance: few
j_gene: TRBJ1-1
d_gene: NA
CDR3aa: CASSVGRGDMNTEAFF
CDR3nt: TGTGCCAGCAGCGTAGGCAGGGGTGATATGAACACTGAAGCTTTCTTT

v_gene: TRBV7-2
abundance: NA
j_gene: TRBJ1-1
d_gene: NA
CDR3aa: CASSYQAYGTEAFF
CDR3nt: TGTGCCAGCAGTTACCAGGCGTACGGCACTGAAGCTTTCTTT

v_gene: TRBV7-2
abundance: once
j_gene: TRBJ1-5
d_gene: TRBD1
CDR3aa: CASSPGQMHYQPQHF
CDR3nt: TGTGCCAGCAGCCCGGGACAGATGCACTACCAGCCCCAGCATTTT

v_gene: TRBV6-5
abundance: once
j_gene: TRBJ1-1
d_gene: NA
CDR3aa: CASSYQGPNEAFF
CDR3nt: TGTGCCAGCAGTTATCAGGGGCCCAATGAAGCTTTCTTT

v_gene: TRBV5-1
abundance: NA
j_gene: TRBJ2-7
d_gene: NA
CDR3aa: CASSLLGILPYEQYF
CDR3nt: TGCGCCAGCAGCCTGCTCGGGATTCTCCCCTACGAGCAGTACTTC

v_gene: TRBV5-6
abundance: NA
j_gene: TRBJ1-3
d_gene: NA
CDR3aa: CASSLGRSVGNTIYF
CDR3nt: TGTGCCAGCAGCTTGGGCAGATCAGTTGGAAACACCATATATTTT

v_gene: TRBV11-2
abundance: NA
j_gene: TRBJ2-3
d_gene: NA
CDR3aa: CASSLVDSAVDTQYF
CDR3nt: TGTGCCAGCAGCTTAGTTGATAGCGCGGTGGATACGCAGTATTTT

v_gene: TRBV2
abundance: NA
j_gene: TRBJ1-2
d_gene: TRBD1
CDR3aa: CAGLSGGPGHPDGYTF
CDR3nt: TGTGCCGGCCTCTCAGGGGGCCCCGGTCATCCAGATGGCTACACCTTC

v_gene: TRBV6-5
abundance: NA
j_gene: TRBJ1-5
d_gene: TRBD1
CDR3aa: CASRRIPGQGQPQHF
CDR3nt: TGTGCCAGCAGGCGAATTCCGGGACAGGGTCAGCCCCAGCATTTT

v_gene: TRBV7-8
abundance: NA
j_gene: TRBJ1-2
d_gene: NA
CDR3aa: CASSPGGAEGYTF
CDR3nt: TGTGCCAGCAGCCCGGGAGGGGCGGAAGGCTACACCTTC

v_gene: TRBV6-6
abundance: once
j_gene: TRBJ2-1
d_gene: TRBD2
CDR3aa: CASSYGLAGGYNEQFF
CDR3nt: TGTGCCAGCAGTTATGGACTAGCGGGGGGCTACAATGAGCAGTTCTTC

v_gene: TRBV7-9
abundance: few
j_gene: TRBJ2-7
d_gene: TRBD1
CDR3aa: CASSVTGTVFEQYF
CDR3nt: TGTGCCAGCAGCGTGACCGGGACAGTATTCGAGCAGTACTTC

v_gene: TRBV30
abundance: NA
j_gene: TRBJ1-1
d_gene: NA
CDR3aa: CAWDEQASTEAFF
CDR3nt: TGTGCCTGGGACGAACAGGCCTCTACTGAAGCTTTCTTT

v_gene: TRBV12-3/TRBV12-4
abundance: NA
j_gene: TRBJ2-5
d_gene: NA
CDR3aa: CASSFSGSETQYF
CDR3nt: TGTGCCAGCAGTTTCAGCGGGTCCGAGACCCAGTACTTC

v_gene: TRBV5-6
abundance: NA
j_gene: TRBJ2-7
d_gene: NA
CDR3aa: CASSGVGGASYEQYF
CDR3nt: TGTGCCAGCAGCGGGGTTGGAGGGGCCTCCTACGAGCAGTACTTC

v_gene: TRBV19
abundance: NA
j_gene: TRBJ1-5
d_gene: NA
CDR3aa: CATDNGNQPQHF
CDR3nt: TGTGCCACCGACAACGGCAATCAGCCCCAGCATTTT

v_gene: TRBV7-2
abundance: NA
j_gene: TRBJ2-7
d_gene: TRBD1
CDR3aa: CASSSHRDSLFEQYF
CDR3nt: TGTGCCAGCAGCTCACACCGGGACAGCTTGTTCGAGCAGTACTTC

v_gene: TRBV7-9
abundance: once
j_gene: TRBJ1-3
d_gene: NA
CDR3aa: CASRRGAGGAQSGNTIYF
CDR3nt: TGTGCCAGCAGGCGGGGAGCCGGAGGTGCACAGTCTGGAAACACCATATATTTT

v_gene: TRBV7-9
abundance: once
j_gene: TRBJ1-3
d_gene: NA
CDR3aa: CASSPGFLGNTIYF
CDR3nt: TGTGCCAGCAGCCCCGGGTTCCTGGGAAACACCATATATTTT

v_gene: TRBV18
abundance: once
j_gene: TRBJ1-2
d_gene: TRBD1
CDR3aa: CASSPGQGAGYTF
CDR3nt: TGTGCCAGCTCACCAGGACAGGGGGCTGGCTACACCTTC

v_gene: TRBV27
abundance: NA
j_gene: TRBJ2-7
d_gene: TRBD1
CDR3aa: CASSPTWTGLYEQYF
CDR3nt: TGTGCCAGCAGTCCAACTTGGACAGGACTCTACGAGCAGTACTTC

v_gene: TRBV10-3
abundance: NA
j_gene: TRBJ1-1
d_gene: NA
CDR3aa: CAISNGGGTTEAFF
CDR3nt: TGTGCCATCAGTAACGGTGGTGGGACTACTGAAGCTTTCTTT

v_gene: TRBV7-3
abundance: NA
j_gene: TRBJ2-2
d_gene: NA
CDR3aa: CASSPSTLPNTGELFF
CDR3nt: TGTGCCAGCAGCCCCTCGACTCTCCCGAACACCGGGGAGCTGTTTTTT

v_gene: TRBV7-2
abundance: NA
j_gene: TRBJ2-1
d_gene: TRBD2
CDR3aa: CASSYWASGEGEQFF
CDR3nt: TGTGCCAGCAGCTATTGGGCTAGCGGGGAAGGCGAGCAGTTCTTC

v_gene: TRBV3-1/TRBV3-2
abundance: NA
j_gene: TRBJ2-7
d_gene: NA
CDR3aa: CASSQDSWGLRKREQYF
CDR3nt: TGTGCCAGCAGCCAAGATTCGTGGGGGCTCCGGAAACGCGAGCAGTACTTC

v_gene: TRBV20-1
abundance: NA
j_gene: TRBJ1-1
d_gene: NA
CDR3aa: CSASVRDTEAFF
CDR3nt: TGCAGTGCTAGTGTCAGGGACACTGAAGCTTTCTTT

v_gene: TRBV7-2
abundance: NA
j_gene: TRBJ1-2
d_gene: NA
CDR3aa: CASSFGGSGIFYGYTF
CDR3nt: TGTGCCAGCAGCTTCGGGGGTTCCGGGATATTCTATGGCTACACCTTC

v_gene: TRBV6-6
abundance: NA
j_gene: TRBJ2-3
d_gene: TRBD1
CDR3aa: CASSYGQGGDTQYF
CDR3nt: TGTGCCAGCAGTTATGGACAGGGGGGGGATACGCAGTATTTT

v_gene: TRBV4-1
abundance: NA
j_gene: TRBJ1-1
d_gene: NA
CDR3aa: CASSQDWLTVNTEAFF
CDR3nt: TGCGCCAGCAGCCAAGATTGGTTGACAGTAAACACTGAAGCTTTCTTT

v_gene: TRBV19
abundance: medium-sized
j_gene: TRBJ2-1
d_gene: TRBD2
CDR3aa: CASSRTSGGFDEQFF
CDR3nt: TGTGCCAGTAGTCGGACTAGCGGGGGGTTCGATGAGCAGTTCTTC

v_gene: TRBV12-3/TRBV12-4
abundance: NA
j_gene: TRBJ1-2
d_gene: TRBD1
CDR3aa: CASSPTGTAFYTF
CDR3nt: TGTGCCAGCAGCCCCACCGGGACAGCCTTCTACACCTTC

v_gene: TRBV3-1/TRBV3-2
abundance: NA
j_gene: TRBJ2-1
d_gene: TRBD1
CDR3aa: CASSQDTGDVNEQFF
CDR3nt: TGTGCCAGCAGCCAAGATACAGGGGATGTGAATGAGCAGTTCTTC

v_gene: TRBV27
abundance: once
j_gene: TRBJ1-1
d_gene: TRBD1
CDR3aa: CASSPSTGGNTEAFF
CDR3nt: TGTGCCAGCAGTCCATCCACAGGGGGCAACACTGAAGCTTTCTTT

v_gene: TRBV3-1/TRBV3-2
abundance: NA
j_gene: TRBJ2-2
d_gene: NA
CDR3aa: CASSQQRLTGELFF
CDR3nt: TGTGCCAGCAGCCAACAGCGATTAACCGGGGAGCTGTTTTTT

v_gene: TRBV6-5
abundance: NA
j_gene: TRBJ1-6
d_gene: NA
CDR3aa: CASRTANSPLHF
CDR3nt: TGTGCCAGCAGGACAGCAAATTCACCCCTCCACTTT

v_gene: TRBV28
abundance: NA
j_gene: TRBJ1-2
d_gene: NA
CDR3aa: CASRYSSGYGYTF
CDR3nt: TGTGCCAGCAGATACAGCTCTGGCTATGGCTACACCTTC

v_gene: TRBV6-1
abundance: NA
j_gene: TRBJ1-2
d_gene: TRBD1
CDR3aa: CASSEALQGQGDGYTF
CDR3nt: TGTGCCAGCAGTGAAGCGCTTCAGGGACAGGGCGATGGCTACACCTTC

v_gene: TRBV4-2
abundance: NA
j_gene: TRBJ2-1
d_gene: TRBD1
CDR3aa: CASSHRQGHEQFF
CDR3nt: TGTGCCAGCAGCCATCGACAGGGCCATGAGCAGTTCTTC

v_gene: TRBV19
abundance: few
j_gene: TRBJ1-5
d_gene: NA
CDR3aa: CASSIAYSNQPQHF
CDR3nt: TGTGCCAGTAGTATAGCTTATAGCAATCAGCCCCAGCATTTT

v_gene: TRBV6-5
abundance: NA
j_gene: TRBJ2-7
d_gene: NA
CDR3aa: CASSYQGQGEQYF
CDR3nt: TGTGCCAGCAGTTACCAGGGGCAAGGCGAGCAGTACTTC

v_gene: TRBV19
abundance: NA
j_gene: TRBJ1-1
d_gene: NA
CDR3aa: CASSIISTIANEAFF
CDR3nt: TGTGCCAGTAGTATTATTTCCACCATAGCAAATGAAGCTTTCTTT

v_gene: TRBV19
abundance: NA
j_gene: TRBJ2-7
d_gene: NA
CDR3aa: CASSFTGGVTSYEQYF
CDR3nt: TGTGCCAGTAGCTTTACAGGTGGGGTTACCTCCTACGAGCAGTACTTC